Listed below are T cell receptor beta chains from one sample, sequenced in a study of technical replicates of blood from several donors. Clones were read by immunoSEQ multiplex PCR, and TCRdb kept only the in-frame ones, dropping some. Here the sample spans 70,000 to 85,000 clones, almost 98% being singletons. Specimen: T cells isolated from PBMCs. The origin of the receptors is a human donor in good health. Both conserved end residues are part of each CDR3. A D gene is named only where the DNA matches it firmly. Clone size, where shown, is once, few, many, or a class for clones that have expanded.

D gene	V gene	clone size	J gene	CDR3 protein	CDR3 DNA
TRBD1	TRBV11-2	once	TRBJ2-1	CASSFSQDRGNNEQFF	TGTGCCAGCAGCTTTAGTCAGGACAGGGGTAACAATGAGCAGTTCTTC
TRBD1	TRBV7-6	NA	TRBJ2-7	CASSSLRDRGVHEQYF	TGTGCCAGCAGCTCATTAAGGGACAGGGGTGTCCACGAGCAGTACTTC
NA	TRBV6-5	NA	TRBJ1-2	CASTEGRVSNYGYTF	TGTGCCAGCACCGAAGGGAGGGTTTCTAACTATGGCTACACCTTC
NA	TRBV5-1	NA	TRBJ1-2	CASRTVLGGGYTF	TGCGCCAGCCGGACAGTCCTTGGCGGGGGCTACACCTTC
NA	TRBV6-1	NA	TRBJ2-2	CASRFSANTGELFF	TGTGCCAGCAGATTCAGCGCGAACACCGGGGAGCTGTTTTTT
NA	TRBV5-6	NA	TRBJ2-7	CASSSPRRGPTYEQYF	TGTGCCAGCAGCTCGCCAAGGAGGGGGCCTACCTACGAGCAGTACTTC
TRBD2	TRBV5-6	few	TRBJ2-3	CASSDGTSGTDTQYF	TGTGCCAGCAGCGACGGGACTAGCGGCACAGATACGCAGTATTTT
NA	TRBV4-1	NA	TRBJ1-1	CASSQDFAEAFF	TGCGCCAGCAGCCAAGATTTCGCTGAAGCTTTCTTT
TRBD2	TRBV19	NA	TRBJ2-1	CASSMGVAGAQEEQFF	TGTGCCAGTAGTATGGGAGTAGCGGGAGCTCAAGAGGAGCAGTTCTTC
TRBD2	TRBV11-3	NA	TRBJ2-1	CASSFLAGARGHNEQFF	TGTGCCAGCAGCTTTCTGGCGGGAGCGCGGGGCCACAATGAGCAGTTCTTC
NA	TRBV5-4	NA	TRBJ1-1	CASSRAHTEAFF	TGTGCCAGCAGTCGCGCCCACACTGAAGCTTTCTTT
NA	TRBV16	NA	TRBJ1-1	CASSHGHQNTEAFF	TGTGCCAGCAGCCATGGGCACCAAAACACTGAAGCTTTCTTT
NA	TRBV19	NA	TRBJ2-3	CASSIIDTQYF	TGTGCCAGTAGTATCATAGATACGCAGTATTTT
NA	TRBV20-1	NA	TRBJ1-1	CSAAGSTEAFF	TGCAGTGCTGCAGGGTCCACTGAAGCTTTCTTT
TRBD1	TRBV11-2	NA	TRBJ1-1	CASSLEGGSGTEAFF	TGTGCCAGCAGCTTGGAAGGGGGCTCAGGCACTGAAGCTTTCTTT
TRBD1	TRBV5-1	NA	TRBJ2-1	CASSSLRRGQENEQFF	TGCGCCAGCAGCTCCCTCCGTCGAGGACAGGAAAATGAGCAGTTCTTC
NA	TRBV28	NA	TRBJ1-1	CASSPRGSMNTEAFF	TGTGCCAGCAGCCCAAGAGGCTCGATGAACACTGAAGCTTTCTTT
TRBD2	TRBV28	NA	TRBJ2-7	CASSLKYSGKYYEQYF	TGTGCCAGCAGTTTAAAGTATAGCGGGAAATACTACGAGCAGTACTTC
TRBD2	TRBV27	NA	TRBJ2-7	CASSRTSGYYEQYF	TGTGCCAGCAGTCGGACTAGCGGATACTACGAGCAGTACTTC
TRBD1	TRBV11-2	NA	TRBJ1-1	CASSLVLGRGRRNTEAFF	TGTGCCAGCAGCTTAGTTTTGGGCAGGGGGCGACGGAACACTGAAGCTTTCTTT
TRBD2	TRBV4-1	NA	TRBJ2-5	CASSPGGGQETQYF	TGCGCCAGCAGCCCAGGCGGGGGACAAGAGACCCAGTACTTC
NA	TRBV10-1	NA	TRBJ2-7	CASSEDSLSEQYF	TGCGCCAGCAGTGAGGATAGTCTAAGCGAGCAGTACTTC
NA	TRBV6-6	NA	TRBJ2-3	CASSYPDGLEGETQYF	TGTGCCAGCAGTTACCCCGACGGGCTCGAGGGGGAAACGCAGTATTTT
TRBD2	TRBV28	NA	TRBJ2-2	CASRGSGSAGELFF	TGTGCCAGCAGGGGTAGCGGGAGTGCCGGGGAGCTGTTTTTT
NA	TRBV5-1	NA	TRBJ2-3	CASSHELGNTQYF	TGCGCCAGCAGCCACGAACTAGGGAATACGCAGTATTTT
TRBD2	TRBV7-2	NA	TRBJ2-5	CASSKNRGGRETQYF	TGTGCCAGCAGCAAGAATCGGGGGGGCCGGGAGACCCAGTACTTC
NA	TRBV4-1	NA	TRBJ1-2	CASSQGQGGDGYTF	TGCGCCAGCAGCCAAGGTCAGGGAGGTGATGGCTACACCTTC